This entry describes one T cell receptor (beta chain). Its cognate antigen is unknown. The table came from immunoSEQ multiplex PCR; TCRdb's copy has only in-frame clones and leaves some out. Of some 50,000 clones in the sample, around 85% are singletons; the top ten hold approximately 4.6%. This sample is part of a study of a mutant IDH1 vaccine in newly diagnosed glioma. As for the study in general: Either 4-6 weeks after radiotherapy alone or alongside temozolomide, vaccination was begun. Of the patients given treatment, approximately 60% were male and 37.5% were female, and a mean age of roughly 40 years was recorded.

The CDR3 extends over 12 amino acids. CDR1 is SEHNR, CDR2 FQNEAQ, per germline (reference sequence). Trimming took 6 bases from V and 2 from J, leaving 8 bases between them. The time point was: week 47, end of study. A single vaccine dose contained 300 ug of mutant IDH1 20-mer peptide, and topical imiquimod was used with it. Patients received eight vaccinations in weeks 1, 3, 5, 7, 11, 15, 19, 23. Each of the donors came in with new WHO grade 3 or 4 astrocytomas that were IDH1-mutant and ATRX-lost. The chain has TRBV7-9 and TRBJ2-7; D might be TRBD1 (6 bases). The origin of this receptor is a woman under 40 with glioma. Some clones in this sample may be carry-over from other donors' samples. The sequencing used PBMCs, collected from a glioma patient whose treatment included an IDH1 peptide vaccine. The DNA for the CDR3 is TGTGCCAGCAGGGACAGCCCCTACGAGCAGTACTTC. Encoded protein: CASRDSPYEQYF.